Listed below are T cell receptor beta chains from one sample, sequenced in a study of OX40 agonist ivuxolimab in advanced cancers. Data came from immunoSEQ multiplex PCR; TCRdb stores just in-frame clones and leaves some out. The sample has fewer than 65,000 clones; about 89% are singletons. The sample here was CD4+ or CD8+ T cells sorted from blood, taken in a trial of the OX40 agonist ivuxolimab. The source is an adult with an advanced solid tumor such as melanoma, head and neck, liver or kidney cancer. The CDR3 runs from the conserved cysteine through the conserved F or W. A D gene is named only where the DNA matches it firmly. Rows give clone size only sometimes, using once, few, many, or a class for an expanded clone.

NA	NA	TRBV18	TRBJ2-2	TGTGCCAGCTCACAGGTGGAAATCGCCACCGGGGAGCTGTTTTTT	CASSQVEIATGELFF
NA	NA	TRBV19	TRBJ2-2	TGTGCCAGTAGTATATTGGGACAGAACACCGGGGAGCTGTTTTTT	CASSILGQNTGELFF
few	NA	TRBV18	TRBJ2-7	TGTGCCAGCTCACCGGGGGCTAACGAGCAGTACTTC	CASSPGANEQYF
NA	NA	TRBV5-8	TRBJ1-2	TGTGCCAGCAGCCCCCGCGGAGGGCCCTATGGCTACACCTTC	CASSPRGGPYGYTF
NA	NA	TRBV7-2	TRBJ2-1	TGTGCCAGCAGCGCCAGCGGAAGCTCCTACAATGAGCAGTTCTTC	CASSASGSSYNEQFF
NA	TRBD2	TRBV7-8	TRBJ2-1	TGTGCCAGCAGTTCGGGACTAGCGGTCGGTAGTGAGCAGTTCTTC	CASSSGLAVGSEQFF
NA	NA	TRBV28	TRBJ1-1	TGTGCCAGCAGTTCTTGGGGCGGGAACACTGAAGCTTTCTTT	CASSSWGGNTEAFF
NA	NA	TRBV27	TRBJ1-2	TGTGCCAGCAGTCCCTCGGCGCGGAGCTATGGCTACACCTTC	CASSPSARSYGYTF
NA	NA	TRBV19	TRBJ2-6	TGTGCCAGTAGTATGTCTAGCGGGGCCAACGTCCTGACTTTC	CASSMSSGANVLTF
NA	TRBD2	TRBV9	TRBJ2-1	TGTGCCAGCAGCGTAGTCAGCGGGGGGCCCGATGAGCAGTTCTTC	CASSVVSGGPDEQFF
NA	NA	TRBV6-4	TRBJ2-7	TGTGCCAGCAGTGACCGCTACGAGCAGTACTTC	CASSDRYEQYF
NA	TRBD1	TRBV5-1	TRBJ2-1	TGCGCCAGCAGACCCACAGGGGAGAATGAGCAGTTCTTC	CASRPTGENEQFF
NA	NA	TRBV18	TRBJ1-2	TGTGCCAGCTCACAGACAAGTAACTATGGCTACACCTTC	CASSQTSNYGYTF
NA	TRBD2	TRBV14	TRBJ2-5	TGTGCCAGCAGCCAAGATAGGGGACTAGCCGGGGAGACCCAGTACTTC	CASSQDRGLAGETQYF
NA	TRBD2	TRBV10-1	TRBJ2-7	TGCGCCAGCAGTCGGGGACTAGCGGGAGGCGAGCAGTACTTC	CASSRGLAGGEQYF
NA	NA	TRBV28	TRBJ1-5	TGTGCCAGCAGCCCAGGGGTCAATCAGCCCCAGCATTTT	CASSPGVNQPQHF
NA	TRBD1	TRBV6-6	TRBJ1-2	TGTGCCAGCAGTTACGAGGGGGCAGTCTATGGCTACACCTTC	CASSYEGAVYGYTF
NA	NA	TRBV2	TRBJ1-6	TGTGCCAGCACCGGAACGCAGAGTAGTAATTCACCCCTCCACTTT	CASTGTQSSNSPLHF
NA	NA	TRBV28	TRBJ2-7	TGTGCCAGCAGTAACTACGAGCAGTACTTC	CASSNYEQYF
NA	TRBD1	TRBV25-1	TRBJ2-5	TGTGCCAGCAGTGACCCTCCGACAGGGGTGCAAGAGACCCAGTACTTC	CASSDPPTGVQETQYF
once	TRBD1	TRBV6-6	TRBJ1-2	TGTGCCAGCAGAGACGGACAGGAAATACATGGCTACACCTTC	CASRDGQEIHGYTF
NA	NA	TRBV6-6	TRBJ1-1	TGTGCCAGCATCCCTCCGGGGCAAACTGAAGCTTTCTTT	CASIPPGQTEAFF
once	NA	TRBV18	TRBJ1-1	TGTGCCAGCTCACCACTTAATGTTAACGCAGGCATGAACACTGAAGCTTTCTTT	CASSPLNVNAGMNTEAFF
NA	TRBD1	TRBV18	TRBJ2-7	TGTGCCAGCTCTCCAGCCGGGACAGGTCCCTACGAGCAGTACTTC	CASSPAGTGPYEQYF
NA	NA	TRBV19	TRBJ1-1	TGTGCCAGTAGTATAGATCCCGGAGGGGGCACTGAAGCTTTCTTT	CASSIDPGGGTEAFF
NA	NA	TRBV11-2	TRBJ1-2	TGTGCCAGCAGCTCAAACTCCAGGGTTGGCTATGGCTACACCTTC	CASSSNSRVGYGYTF
NA	NA	TRBV29-1	TRBJ2-5	TGCAGCGTTGAAAAAGGGCCCCAAGAGACCCAGTACTTC	CSVEKGPQETQYF
NA	NA	TRBV5-1	TRBJ2-4	TGCGCCAGCAGCCTCCCTGGGGAAATTCAGTACTTC	CASSLPGEIQYF
NA	NA	TRBV19	TRBJ1-3	TGTGCCAGTAGTCCGGAAGCGAGAAGCCAGGCGTACACCATATATTTT	CASSPEARSQAYTIYF